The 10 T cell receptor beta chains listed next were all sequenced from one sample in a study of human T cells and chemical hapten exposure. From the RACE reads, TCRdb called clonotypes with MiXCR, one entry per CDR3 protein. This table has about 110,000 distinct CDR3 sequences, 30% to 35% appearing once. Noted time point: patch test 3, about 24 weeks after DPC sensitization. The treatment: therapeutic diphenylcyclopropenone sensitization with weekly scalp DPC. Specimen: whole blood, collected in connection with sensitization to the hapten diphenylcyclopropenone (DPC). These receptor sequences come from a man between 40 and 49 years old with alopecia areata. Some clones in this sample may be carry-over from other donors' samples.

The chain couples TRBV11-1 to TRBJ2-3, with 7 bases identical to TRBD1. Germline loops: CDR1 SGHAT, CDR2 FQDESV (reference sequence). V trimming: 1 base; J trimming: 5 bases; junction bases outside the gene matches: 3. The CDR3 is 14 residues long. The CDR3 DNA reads TGTGCCAGCAGCTTAGTCACAGGGGAAGATACGCAGTATTTT. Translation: CASSLVTGEDTQYF.

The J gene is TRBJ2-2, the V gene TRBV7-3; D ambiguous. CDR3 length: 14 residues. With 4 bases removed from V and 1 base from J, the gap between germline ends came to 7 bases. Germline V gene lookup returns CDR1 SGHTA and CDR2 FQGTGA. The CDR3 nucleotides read TGTGCCAGCAGCTCTACATTGAACACCGGGGAGCTGTTTTTT. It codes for CASSSTLNTGELFF.

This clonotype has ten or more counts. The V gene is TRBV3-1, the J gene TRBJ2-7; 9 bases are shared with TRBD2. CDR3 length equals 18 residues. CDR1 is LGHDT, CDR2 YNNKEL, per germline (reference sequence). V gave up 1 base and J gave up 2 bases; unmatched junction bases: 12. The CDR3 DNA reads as TGTGCCAGCAGCCAAGTACGTTCAAGGACTAGCGCGACCTACGAGCAGTACGTC. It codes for CASSQVRSRTSATYEQYV.

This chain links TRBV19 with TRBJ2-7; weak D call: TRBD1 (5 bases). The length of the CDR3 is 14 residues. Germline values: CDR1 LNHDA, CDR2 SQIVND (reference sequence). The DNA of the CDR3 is TGTGCTAAAGTAGGGGCATCGGTCATATACGAGCAGTACGTC. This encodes CAKVGASVIYEQYV.

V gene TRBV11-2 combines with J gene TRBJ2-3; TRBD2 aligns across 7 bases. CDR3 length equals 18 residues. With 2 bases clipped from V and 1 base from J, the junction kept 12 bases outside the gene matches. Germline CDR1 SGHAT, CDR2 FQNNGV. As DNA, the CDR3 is TGTGCCAGCAGCTTACCCTCCTCCGGGAGGCCCGGCACAGATACGCAGTATTTT. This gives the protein CASSLPSSGRPGTDTQYF.

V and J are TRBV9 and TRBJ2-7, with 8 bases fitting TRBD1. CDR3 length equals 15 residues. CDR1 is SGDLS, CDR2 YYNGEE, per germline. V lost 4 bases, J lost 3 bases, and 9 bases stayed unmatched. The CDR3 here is CASSPRRQGFYEQYF. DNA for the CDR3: TGTGCCAGCAGCCCCCGTAGACAGGGGTTCTACGAGCAGTACTTC.

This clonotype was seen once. The DNA of the CDR3 is TGTGCCAGCAGCTCGACGACAGGGACATTGGACAAAAACATTCAGTACTTC. Encoded protein: CASSSTTGTLDKNIQYF. The J gene is TRBJ2-4, the V gene TRBV7-9; 7 nucleotides match TRBD1. The CDR3 covers 17 residues. Germline V gene sequence: CDR1 SEHNR, CDR2 FQNEAQ (reference sequence). Trimming removed 4 bases from V and 3 bases from J; junction bases left unmatched: 12.

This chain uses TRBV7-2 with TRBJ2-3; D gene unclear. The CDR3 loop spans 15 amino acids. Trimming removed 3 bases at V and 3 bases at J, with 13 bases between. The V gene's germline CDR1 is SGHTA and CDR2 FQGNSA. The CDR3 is CASSLRYPVTDTQYF. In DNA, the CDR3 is TGTGCCAGCAGCTTGCGGTATCCTGTGACAGATACGCAGTATTTT.

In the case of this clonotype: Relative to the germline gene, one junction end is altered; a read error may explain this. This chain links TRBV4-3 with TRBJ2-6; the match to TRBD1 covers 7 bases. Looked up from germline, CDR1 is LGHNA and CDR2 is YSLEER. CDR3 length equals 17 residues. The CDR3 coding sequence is TGTGCCAGCAGTCCAGGGGACAGAAAGTCTGGGGCCAACGTCCTGACTTTC. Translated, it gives CASSPGDRKSGANVLTF.

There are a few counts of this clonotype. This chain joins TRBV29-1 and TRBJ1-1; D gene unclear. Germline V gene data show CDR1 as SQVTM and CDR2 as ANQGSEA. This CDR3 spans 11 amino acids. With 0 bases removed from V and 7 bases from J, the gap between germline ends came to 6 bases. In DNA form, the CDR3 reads TGCAGCGTTGAAGACTACCTTGAAGCTTTCTTT. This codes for CSVEDYLEAFF.